These T cell receptor beta chains were read from a single sample in a study of blood T cell repertoires in COVID-19. Repertoires were generated with immunoSEQ multiplex PCR, while TCRdb's copy carries only in-frame clones and drops some. The sample lists around 130,000 clones; about nine tenths were seen once. Sequencing was performed on peripheral blood. The receptor source for this set is a man in his fifties with active COVID-19. Each CDR3 is given with its conserved first and last residue. D genes are given only for firm matches. Only part of the rows carry a size: once, few, many, or a class if the clone is expanded.

d_call j_call clone_size v_call cdr3_nt cdr3_aa
TRBD2 TRBJ2-5 . TRBV28 TGTGCCAGCAGAGATAGCGGGAGAGGTGGGGGGACCCAGTACTTC CASRDSGRGGGTQYF
TRBD2 TRBJ2-1 . TRBV5-4 TGTGCCAGCAGCTTCCGACGAGGGAGGGGCAATGAGCAGTTCTTC CASSFRRGRGNEQFF
. TRBJ2-7 once TRBV5-6 TGTGCCAGCAGCCGTTTATACGAGCAGTACTTC CASSRLYEQYF
TRBD2 TRBJ2-1 . TRBV2 TGTGCCAGCAGGGCTAGCGGCTTCTACAATGAGCAGTTCTTC CASRASGFYNEQFF
TRBD2 TRBJ2-3 . TRBV5-8 TGTGCCAGCAGCCTTGGGGGGGTTTCGTTGGGCACAGATACGCAGTATTTT CASSLGGVSLGTDTQYF
TRBD1 TRBJ1-1 . TRBV6-2/TRBV6-3 TGTGCCAGCAGTAAAAGGGGGCGGATTGAAGCTTTCTTT CASSKRGRIEAFF
. TRBJ1-1 . TRBV18 TGTGCCAGCTCATATACTATGCAGATGAACACTGAAGCTTTCTTT CASSYTMQMNTEAFF
. TRBJ1-5 . TRBV5-5 TGTGCCAGCAGCTTGGTTCTTCTGAGCAATCAGCCCCAGCATTTT CASSLVLLSNQPQHF
TRBD1 TRBJ1-5 . TRBV7-9 TGTGCCAGCAGCTCGGGACAGGTTGTCAGCAGGCCCCAGCATTTT CASSSGQVVSRPQHF
. TRBJ1-2 . TRBV12-3/TRBV12-4 TGTGCCACTTGGACCGAGAGGGATGGCTACACCTTC CATWTERDGYTF
TRBD1 TRBJ2-2 . TRBV5-4 TGTGCCAGCAAGACAGGGGGCGGGTACACCGGGGAGCTGTTTTTT CASKTGGGYTGELFF
TRBD2 TRBJ2-5 once TRBV5-4 TGTGCCAGCAGCTTGTGGGGGGGGGAGACCCAGTACTTC CASSLWGGETQYF
. TRBJ2-7 . TRBV7-9 TGTGCCAGCAGCGGTGTTAGAACCTACGAGCAGTACTTC CASSGVRTYEQYF
. TRBJ1-1 . TRBV29-1 TGCAGCGGAGGACAAATGAACACTGAAGCTTTCTTT CSGGQMNTEAFF
TRBD1 TRBJ1-5 . TRBV6-5 TGTGCCAGCAGTTACACCCGGGACAGTAATCAGCCCCAGCATTTT CASSYTRDSNQPQHF
TRBD1 TRBJ1-5 . TRBV6-5 TGTGCCAGCAGACAACAGGGGGCCGGGAATCAGCCCCAGCATTTT CASRQQGAGNQPQHF
TRBD1 TRBJ1-2 . TRBV5-5 TGTGCCAGCAGCCCCAAGACAGGGGCCGGACCTAACTATGGCTACACCTTC CASSPKTGAGPNYGYTF
TRBD1 TRBJ1-5 . TRBV12-5 TGTGCTAGTGGACTAGGGGGCACCAATCAGCCCCAGCATTTT CASGLGGTNQPQHF
. TRBJ2-3 . TRBV11-2 TGTGCCAGCACTCCCAGCACAGATACGCAGTATTTT CASTPSTDTQYF
. TRBJ2-3 . TRBV11-2 TGTGCCAGCCGGAGCGGAACTAGCACAGATACGCAGTATTTT CASRSGTSTDTQYF
TRBD2 TRBJ2-7 . TRBV10-1 TGCGCCAGCAACCAACTAGCGGGGGCCGTTTTGCGGGAGCAGTACTTC CASNQLAGAVLREQYF
. TRBJ1-3 . TRBV7-9 TGTGCCAGCAGCCTGAGTTACTCTGGAAACACCATATATTTT CASSLSYSGNTIYF
TRBD2 TRBJ2-1 . TRBV4-1 TGCGCCAGCAGTCCCCCGACTAGCGGGCTCTGGGATGAGCAGTTCTTC CASSPPTSGLWDEQFF
TRBD2 TRBJ2-2 few TRBV19 TGTGCCAGTTCTGGGAGGGCGGGCACCGGGGAGCTGTTTTTT CASSGRAGTGELFF
. TRBJ1-3 once TRBV5-6 TGTGCCAGCAGGGGGGGGGCCCTACCCTCTGGAAACACCATATATTTT CASRGGALPSGNTIYF
TRBD1 TRBJ1-5 . TRBV30 TGTGCCTGGAGTGGGGGACAGGGGATTAGCAATCAGCCCCAGCATTTT CAWSGGQGISNQPQHF